These 26 T cell receptor beta chains share one sample of origin, sequenced in a study of blood T cells in healthy people across ages (dated by TCRdb to the mid-2010s). Libraries were constructed by 5' RACE. The sequencing machine was an Illumina HiSeq 2500. A second PCR of roughly 6 to 11 cycles was run with a J-beta primer mix and a sample-barcoded 5' primer. TCRdb trimmed public reads at Q25 via fastp, called clones via MiXCR and kept in-frame beta chains. Each entry merges the rows of one CDR3 protein and shows their most common DNA and genes. The sample table records about 1.8 million distinct CDR3 sequences; 49% of these occur just once. The ten biggest clones cover more than 2% of the sample. Sample: blood. The receptors shown here come from a woman aged 40 to 50 in good health.

V usage is TRBV29-1 and J usage is TRBJ2-3, with TRBD2 matching 16 bases. The J segment lost 7 bases and the V segment lost 7 bases, leaving 8 bases of the junction unmatched. Germline CDR1 and CDR2: SQVTM and ANQGSEA. This CDR3 region has 15 residues. This CDR3 reads CSGEGLAGGSHTQYF. CDR3 bases: TGCAGCGGTGAGGGACTAGCGGGAGGGAGCCATACGCAGTATTTT.

About this clonotype itself: Since the CDR3 does not end with the conserved phenylalanine or tryptophan, this likely comes from a read error. The chain couples TRBV2 to TRBJ1-1; 9 positions agree with TRBD1. Unmatched junction bases numbered 4, after V lost 7 bases and J lost 4 bases. The germline V gene has CDR1 SNHLY and CDR2 FYNNEI. This CDR3 comprises 13 residues. CDR3 in DNA: TGTGCCAGCATCGACAGGGGGTTCACTGAAGCTTTCTTG. Translating gives CASIDRGFTEAFL.

The genes are TRBV14 and TRBJ1-2; D is uncertain. The germline V and J ends were trimmed by 1 base and 8 bases, with 14 bases remaining between them. CDR1 SGHDN and CDR2 FVKESK come from the germline V gene. The CDR3 loop spans 14 amino acids. CDR3 DNA: TGTGCCAGCAGCCAAGGGGTTGGGCTAGAAGGCTACACCTTC. Translating gives CASSQGVGLEGYTF.

This clonotype was recorded a few times. V gene TRBV6-5 combines with J gene TRBJ1-2; D is undetermined. Germline CDR1 and CDR2: MNHEY and SVGAGI. The CDR3 is 16 residues long. V lost 0 bases and J lost 1, with 12 bases in between. The CDR3 here is CASSYSTVTVNYGYTF. The DNA for the CDR3 is TGTGCCAGCAGTTACTCCACCGTGACGGTTAACTATGGCTACACCTTC.

V gene TRBV7-9 combines with J gene TRBJ1-6; D may be TRBD1 (5 bases). Germline V gives CDR1 SEHNR, CDR2 FQNEAQ (reference sequence). V gave up 5 bases and J gave up 1 base, with 12 bases separating them. This CDR3 is built from 16 residues. The CDR3 DNA reads as TGTGCCAGCAGCAGATCGGGGGGGTCCTATAATTCACCCCTCCACTTT. It is translated as CASSRSGGSYNSPLHF.

This clonotype has just a few counts. The rearrangement uses TRBV10-3 and TRBJ2-7; D may be TRBD1 (5 bases). Germline values: CDR1 ENHRY, CDR2 SYGVKD. V lost 8 bases and J 6 bases, leaving 11 bases between the germline ends. The CDR3 is made up of 11 amino acids. The CDR3 nucleotides are TGTGCCATCGCCGACCAGGGCGAGCAGTACTTC. This translates into CAIADQGEQYF.

CDR3 region: CASSSSPPGLGGTDTQYF. The CDR3 DNA sequence: TGTGCCAGCAGCTCCTCCCCACCGGGACTAGGGGGTACAGATACGCAGTATTTT. The chain has TRBV13 and TRBJ2-3, with 8 bases lining up with TRBD2. After removal of 4 bases from V and 3 bases from J, the junction contained 15 bases not matched to a gene. CDR3 length: 18 residues. Germline CDR1 PRHDT, CDR2 FYEKMQ (reference sequence).

The DNA for the CDR3 is TGTGCCATCAGGGGGGACAGGGGTTGGGGCGAGACCCAGTACTTC. Protein sequence: CAIRGDRGWGETQYF. This sequence joins TRBV10-3 and TRBJ2-5; 10 positions match TRBD1. Trimming took 6 bases from V and 5 from J; bases not matched to a gene: 9. The CDR3 covers 15 residues. The germline CDR1 and CDR2 sequences are ENHRY and SYGVKD.

The V gene is TRBV6-5, the J gene TRBJ1-1; D ambiguous. With 2 bases removed from V and 4 bases from J, the gap between germline ends came to 8 bases. The CDR3 is 13 amino acids. CDR1 MNHEY and CDR2 SVGAGI come from the germline V gene. CDR3 in amino acids: CASSYIGFTEAFF. CDR3 DNA sequence: TGTGCCAGCAGTTACATTGGGTTCACTGAAGCTTTCTTT.

This sequence joins TRBV7-2 and TRBJ1-2; D ambiguous. The V end lost 1 base, the J end lost 9 bases, and 9 bases lay between the germline ends. Germline assignment: CDR1 SGHTA and CDR2 FQGNSA. This CDR3 comprises 12 residues. The CDR3: CASSLGRVSYTF. The CDR3 bases are TGTGCCAGCAGCTTAGGAAGGGTTAGCTACACCTTC.

The rearrangement links TRBV7-2 to TRBJ2-1; the D gene is possibly TRBD2 (5 bases). The CDR3 is 15 residues long. The ends were cut back, 5 bases at V and 7 bases at J, with 18 bases in the middle. CDR1 is SGHTA and CDR2 is FQGNSA in the germline V gene. The CDR3 reads CASSAEPVGGNEQFF. CDR3 in DNA: TGTGCCAGCAGCGCCGAGCCGGTAGGCGGGAATGAGCAGTTCTTC.

The chain carries TRBV6-5 and TRBJ2-3; no reliable D call. Germline assignment: CDR1 MNHEY and CDR2 SVGAGI. The length of the CDR3 is 14 residues. Trimming pared 0 bases from V and 4 bases from J, leaving 8 bases between. The CDR3 coding sequence is TGTGCCAGCAGTTACTCCGGACCCCCAGATACGCAGTATTTT. Translated: CASSYSGPPDTQYF.

This chain links TRBV3-1 with TRBJ2-1, with no clear D. The V end lost 1 base, the J end lost 10 bases, and 11 bases lay between the germline ends. This CDR3 is built from 13 residues. Germline V gene data show CDR1 as LGHDT and CDR2 as YNNKEL (reference sequence). CDR3 DNA: TGTGCCAGCAGCCAAGCGGCGACATACGAGCAGTTCTTC. Protein: CASSQAATYEQFF.

On this clonotype: At one end the junction does not follow the germline gene, possibly because of a read error. The rearrangement joins TRBV20-1 to TRBJ2-5; D is ambiguous. Germline V gives CDR1 DFQATT, CDR2 SNEGSKA (reference sequence). CDR3 size: 14 residues. DNA of the CDR3: TGCAGTGCTAGGTCGGCCTGGGTTCAAGGGACCCAGTACTTC. It codes for CSARSAWVQGTQYF.

This clonotype was found a few times. The genes are TRBV29-1 and TRBJ2-1; 13 bases line up with TRBD2. The germline V gene has CDR1 SQVTM and CDR2 ANQGSEA. V was pared by 6 bases and J by 2 bases, with 7 bases of the junction left unmatched. The CDR3 is made up of 16 amino acids. The CDR3 DNA is TGCAGCGTACGACTAGCGGGGGGCTCCGCCTACAATGAGCAGTTCTTC. Protein sequence: CSVRLAGGSAYNEQFF.

The chain joins TRBV7-2 to TRBJ2-5; the D gene is possibly TRBD1 (6 bases). This CDR3 region has 14 residues. CDR1 and CDR2 (germline): SGHTA, FQGNSA. The V end lost 3 bases, the J end lost 2 bases, and 10 bases lay between the germline ends. CDR3 loop: CASSFRGLQETQYF. CDR3 nucleotides: TGTGCCAGCAGCTTCAGGGGCCTGCAAGAGACCCAGTACTTC.

The chain is built from TRBV6-5 and TRBJ1-1; tentatively, D is TRBD1 (6 bases). V dropped 4 bases and J dropped 7 bases, with 19 bases sitting between them. Germline CDR1 and CDR2: MNHEY and SVGAGI. The CDR3 spans 15 residues. This CDR3 reads CASSSRAGAGLEAFF. The DNA for the CDR3 is TGTGCCAGCAGTTCGCGTGCAGGGGCAGGACTTGAAGCTTTCTTT.

The chain joins TRBV12-3 or TRBV12-4 to TRBJ1-2; a weak D match, TRBD1 (6 bases). The CDR3 covers 16 residues. Trimming removed 0 bases at V and 6 bases at J, with 17 bases between. The CDR3 DNA sequence: TGTGCCAGCAGTTTAGCGCCCGTGAACAGGGTGAATGGCTACACCTTC. Residues: CASSLAPVNRVNGYTF.

The table lists this clonotype with a few counts. The rearrangement uses TRBV4-1 and TRBJ2-3, with D unclear. V dropped 1 base and J dropped 6 bases, with 8 bases sitting between them. The CDR3 covers 13 residues. The germline gives CDR1 MGHRA, CDR2 YSYEKL. Here the CDR3 reads CASSQGPADTQYF. The CDR3 nucleotides read TGCGCCAGCAGCCAAGGCCCCGCCGATACGCAGTATTTT.

The rearrangement links TRBV27 to TRBJ1-2, with TRBD1 as a possible D gene (5 bases). V dropped 6 bases and J dropped 3 bases, with 11 bases sitting between them. The CDR3 contains 13 residues. Germline V gene data show CDR1 as MNHEY and CDR2 as SMNVEV (reference sequence). This CDR3 reads CASSTGAHYGYTF. The CDR3 nucleotides read TGTGCCAGCAGCACCGGGGCTCACTATGGCTACACCTTC.

The table lists this clonotype with a few counts. The chain couples TRBV29-1 to TRBJ2-1; D is unclear. Per germline, CDR1 SQVTM and CDR2 ANQGSEA. The length of the CDR3 is 11 residues. V was pared by 7 bases and J by 8 bases, with 12 bases between. CDR3 residues: CSAINFDEQFF. CDR3 DNA: TGCAGCGCCATAAACTTTGATGAGCAGTTCTTC.

Of note for this clonotype: Compared with germline, one end of the junction differs, possibly owing to a read error. V gene TRBV6-6 combines with J gene TRBJ2-1, with D perhaps TRBD1 or TRBD2 (5 bases each). This CDR3 spans 12 amino acids. From germline, CDR1 is MNHNY and CDR2 SVGAGI (reference sequence). This chain's CDR3 is CAGSSPGTEQFF. CDR3 sequence (DNA): TGTGCCGGCAGTTCCCCAGGGACTGAGCAGTTCTTC.

Notes on this clonotype: At one end, the junction sequence differs from germline, possibly due to a read error. The CDR3 DNA follows: TGTGCCAGCAGCTTAGGCGTGGTAACAGGTACGCAGTATTTT. Its translation is CASSLGVVTGTQYF. V is TRBV7-2 and J is TRBJ2-3; a possible D gene is TRBD1 (5 bases). The CDR3 sequence is 14 residues long. Germline V gene data show CDR1 as SGHTA and CDR2 as FQGNSA.

The genes are TRBV4-1 and TRBJ2-5, with D uncertain. CDR3 length: 14 amino acids. The V end lost 0 bases, the J end lost 1 base, and 6 bases lay between the germline ends. Looked up from germline, CDR1 is MGHRA and CDR2 is YSYEKL. CDR3 sequence: CASSQDWPQETQYF. In DNA, the CDR3 is TGCGCCAGCAGCCAAGATTGGCCCCAAGAGACCCAGTACTTC.

This clonotype appeared a few times. V and J are TRBV20-1 and TRBJ2-7; 8 nucleotides match TRBD1. CDR1 is DFQATT and CDR2 is SNEGSKA in the germline V gene (reference sequence). This CDR3 region has 15 residues. The V gene end was trimmed by 4 bases and the J gene end by 1 base; junction bases not matched to a gene: 9. CDR3 sequence reads: CSATGNRGASYEQYF. For the CDR3, the DNA is TGCAGTGCTACCGGCAACAGGGGGGCATCCTACGAGCAGTACTTC.

A few counts support this clonotype. The genes are TRBV20-1 and TRBJ2-5, with unresolved D. The CDR3 has 12 residues. Per the germline V gene, CDR1 is DFQATT and CDR2 is SNEGSKA (reference sequence). Trimming cost V 6 bases and J 3 bases, with 11 bases left between them. CDR3 sequence (DNA): TGCAGTGCGAATTTGGCTGAAGAGACCCAGTACTTC. Translated, it gives CSANLAEETQYF.